Listed below are T cell receptor beta chains from one sample, sequenced in a study of T-cell memory formation after mild COVID-19. TCRdb passed the 5' RACE reads through MiXCR, listing each CDR3 protein once. The repertoire holds some 120,000 distinct CDR3 sequences, over 15% seen once, with roughly 5% in the top ten. The specimen was PBMCs or a T cell subset sorted from them (not recorded which). These receptors all come from a man between 18 and 29 years old who had mild COVID-19 (a few samples of this study predate the infection). Cell type and time point are not known. The CDR3 runs from the conserved cysteine through the conserved F or W. Fields, in order: D gene, clone size, J gene, V gene, CDR3 DNA, CDR3 protein. D genes are given only for firm matches. Rows give clone size only sometimes, using once, few, many, or a class for an expanded clone.

- | many | TRBJ2-1 | TRBV4-3 | TGCGCCAGCAGCCAAGATAAGGGTTACAATGAGCAGTTCTTC | CASSQDKGYNEQFF
TRBD1 | - | TRBJ1-3 | TRBV6-6 | TGTGCCAGCAGCCGAGAGCCGGGACAGGGGGTTGCTGGAAACACCATATATTTT | CASSREPGQGVAGNTIYF
- | - | TRBJ1-2 | TRBV12-3/TRBV12-4 | TGTGCCAGCAGCCGACAGACGGAGGGGATCGGGTACACCTTC | CASSRQTEGIGYTF
- | medium-sized | TRBJ2-5 | TRBV27 | TGTGCCAGCAGTTTCGGCCAGGGCCAACAAGAGACCCAGTACTTC | CASSFGQGQQETQYF
TRBD2 | many | TRBJ2-3 | TRBV20-1 | TGCAGTGCTCAAGCGGGGGGCCCCACAGATACGCAGTATTTT | CSAQAGGPTDTQYF
- | few | TRBJ1-1 | TRBV2 | TGTGCCAGCAACCCCGATATGAACACTGAAGCTTTCTTT | CASNPDMNTEAFF
- | - | TRBJ2-3 | TRBV5-1 | TGCGCCAGCAGCTTGGTTCCGGGGGCGACAGATACGCAGTATTTT | CASSLVPGATDTQYF
- | - | TRBJ2-4 | TRBV11-1 | TGTGCCAGCAGCCCCTCAGGCGGGAACATTCAGTACTTC | CASSPSGGNIQYF
- | many | TRBJ2-1 | TRBV7-6 | TGTGCCAGCAGTAAAACCCAGGGGTTTGGTGAGCAGTTCTTC | CASSKTQGFGEQFF
TRBD1 | - | TRBJ2-7 | TRBV11-1 | TGTGCCAGCAGCTTAGGAACAGGGGGAAGATACGAGCAGTACTTC | CASSLGTGGRYEQYF
- | few | TRBJ2-3 | TRBV30 | TGTGCCTGGAGTGGAGGGCGCACAGATACGCAGTATTTT | CAWSGGRTDTQYF
- | - | TRBJ2-3 | TRBV24-1 | TGTGCCACCAGTGATCCACTACAAGCGGATACGCAGTATTTT | CATSDPLQADTQYF
- | - | TRBJ2-7 | TRBV5-1 | TGCGCCAGCAGCTTGGGAAGGGACACTGGAGCCTACGAGCAGTACTTC | CASSLGRDTGAYEQYF
- | - | TRBJ2-1 | TRBV5-1 | TGCGCCAGCAGCGAAGAGGCAGGGGACAATGAGCAGTTCTTC | CASSEEAGDNEQFF
- | - | TRBJ1-5 | TRBV12-3/TRBV12-4 | TGTGCCAGCAGCCTTGACAGGTTGGGTCAGCCCCAGCATTTT | CASSLDRLGQPQHF
- | - | TRBJ2-7 | TRBV6-2/TRBV6-3 | TGTGCCAGCAGATCCCAGGGGGGCGAGCAGTACTTC | CASRSQGGEQYF
TRBD2 | many | TRBJ2-1 | TRBV12-3/TRBV12-4 | TGTGCCAGCAGTCGACTAGCGGGGGACAATGAGCAGTTCTTC | CASSRLAGDNEQFF
TRBD1 | - | TRBJ1-2 | TRBV6-5 | TGTGCCAGCAGTCCCGACAGGGGCGACTATGGCTACACCTTC | CASSPDRGDYGYTF
- | few | TRBJ1-2 | TRBV29-1 | TGCAGCGTAACGGGGTACTATGGCTACACCTTC | CSVTGYYGYTF
TRBD2 | - | TRBJ2-3 | TRBV10-1 | TGCGCCAGCGGGACTAGCGGGGGTGATACGCAGTATTTT | CASGTSGGDTQYF
- | - | TRBJ1-1 | TRBV20-1 | TGCAGTGCTATTTCACCGCGACAGACCCACACTGAAGCTTTCTTT | CSAISPRQTHTEAFF
- | - | TRBJ2-3 | TRBV5-1 | TGCGCCAGCACTCAAAGTGGGGATACGCAGTATTTT | CASTQSGDTQYF
- | few | TRBJ2-3 | TRBV6-1 | TGTGCCAGCACCAAAGAGGTGGCAGACCCCACAGATACGCAGTATTTT | CASTKEVADPTDTQYF
TRBD1 | - | TRBJ2-2 | TRBV6-1 | TGTGCCAGCAGCGCACAGGGGATCTCCGGGGAGCTGTTTTTT | CASSAQGISGELFF
TRBD1 | - | TRBJ1-1 | TRBV5-1 | TGCGCCAGCAGCTTTGCAGGGGGCCCTGAAGCTTTCTTT | CASSFAGGPEAFF
- | many | TRBJ2-1 | TRBV7-3 | TGTGCCAGCAGCTTAGTTGGCGGGGACTACAATGAGCAGTTCTTC | CASSLVGGDYNEQFF
- | - | TRBJ2-2 | TRBV5-1 | - | CASSPSTGGSGELFFF
- | few | TRBJ2-1 | TRBV7-2 | TGTGCCAGCAGCTTAGTTGCAGATCCGTACAATGAGCAGTTCTTC | CASSLVADPYNEQFF
TRBD1 | - | TRBJ1-2 | TRBV5-6 | TGTGCCAGCAGCAAGTGGACAGGATCCTACACCTTC | CASSKWTGSYTF
- | - | TRBJ2-5 | TRBV20-1 | TGCAGTGCTGCTATCCCGGGAGCAAACCAAGAGACCCAGTACTTC | CSAAIPGANQETQYF
- | - | TRBJ1-1 | TRBV30 | TGTGCCTGGAGATCAGGGATTGGATGGACTGAAGCTTTCTTT | CAWRSGIGWTEAFF
- | - | TRBJ2-7 | TRBV3-1 | TGTGCCAGCAGCCAACAGGGTCACGAGCAGTACTTC | CASSQQGHEQYF
TRBD1 | few | TRBJ2-1 | TRBV6-5 | TGTGCCAGCAGGAGAACAGGGGACAATGAGCAGTTCTTC | CASRRTGDNEQFF
- | few | TRBJ2-3 | TRBV12-3/TRBV12-4 | TGTGCCAGCAGCGGATCTAGCACAGATACGCAGTATTTT | CASSGSSTDTQYF
- | few | TRBJ2-2 | TRBV5-1 | TGCGCCAGCAGCTTGGCCCCGGCCGGGGAGCTGTTTTTT | CASSLAPAGELFF